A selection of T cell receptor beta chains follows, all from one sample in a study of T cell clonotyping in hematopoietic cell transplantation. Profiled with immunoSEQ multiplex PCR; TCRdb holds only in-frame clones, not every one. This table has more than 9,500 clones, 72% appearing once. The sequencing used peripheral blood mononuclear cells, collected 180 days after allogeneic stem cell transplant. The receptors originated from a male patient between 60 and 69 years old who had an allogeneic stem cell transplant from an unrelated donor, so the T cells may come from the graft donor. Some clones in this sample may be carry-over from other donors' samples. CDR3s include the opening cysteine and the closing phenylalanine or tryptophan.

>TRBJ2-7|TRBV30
CAWGVGREQYF
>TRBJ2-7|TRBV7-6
CASSLGRDNEQYF
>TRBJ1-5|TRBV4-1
CASSQGTGGQPQHF
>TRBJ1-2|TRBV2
CATGRAGGYGYTF
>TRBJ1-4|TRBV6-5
CASSSGTAGGYEKLFF
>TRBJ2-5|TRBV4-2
CASSQVQGAGETQYF
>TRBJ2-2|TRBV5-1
CASSLTSGSRELFF
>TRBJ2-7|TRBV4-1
CASSPHVDSSYEQYF
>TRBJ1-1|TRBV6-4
CASSDSRQGGTEAFF
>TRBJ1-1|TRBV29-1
CSVERGNTEAFF
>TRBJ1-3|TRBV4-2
CASSHQNEGSGNTIYF
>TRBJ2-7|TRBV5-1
CASSLVADPVGEQYF
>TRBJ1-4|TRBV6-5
CASRRESNEKLFF
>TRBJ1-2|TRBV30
CAWTRQGSGYTF
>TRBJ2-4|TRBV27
CASSLAGEVGIQYF
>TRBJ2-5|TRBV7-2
CASSSRSIQETQYF